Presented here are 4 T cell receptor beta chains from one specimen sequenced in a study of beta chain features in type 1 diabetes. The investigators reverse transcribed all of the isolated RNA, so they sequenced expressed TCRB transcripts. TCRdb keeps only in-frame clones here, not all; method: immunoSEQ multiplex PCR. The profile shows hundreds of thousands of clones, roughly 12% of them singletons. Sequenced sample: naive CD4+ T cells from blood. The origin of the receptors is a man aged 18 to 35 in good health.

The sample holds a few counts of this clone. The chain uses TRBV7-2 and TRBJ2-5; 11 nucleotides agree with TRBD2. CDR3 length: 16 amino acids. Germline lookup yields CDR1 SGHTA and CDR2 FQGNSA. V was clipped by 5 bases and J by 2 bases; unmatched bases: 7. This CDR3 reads CASSPRRLAGQETQYF. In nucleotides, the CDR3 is TGTGCCAGCAGCCCCCGGAGACTAGCGGGGCAAGAGACCCAGTACTTC.

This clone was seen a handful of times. This chain's CDR3 is CASSARTGFTYEQYF. DNA of the CDR3: TGTGCCAGTAGTGCCCGGACAGGGTTCACCTACGAGCAGTACTTC. This sequence joins TRBV19 and TRBJ2-7; 8 nucleotides match TRBD1. The CDR3 consists of 15 residues. Trimming cost V 5 bases and J 2 bases; bases outside gene matches: 8. Germline V gene sequence: CDR1 LNHDA, CDR2 SQIVND (reference sequence).

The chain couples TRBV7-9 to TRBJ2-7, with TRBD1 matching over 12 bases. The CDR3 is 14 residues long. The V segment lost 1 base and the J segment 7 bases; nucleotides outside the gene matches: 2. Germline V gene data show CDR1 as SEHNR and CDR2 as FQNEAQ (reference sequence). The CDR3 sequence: CASSLGDRGQEQYF. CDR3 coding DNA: TGTGCCAGCAGCTTAGGGGACAGGGGGCAAGAGCAGTACTTC.

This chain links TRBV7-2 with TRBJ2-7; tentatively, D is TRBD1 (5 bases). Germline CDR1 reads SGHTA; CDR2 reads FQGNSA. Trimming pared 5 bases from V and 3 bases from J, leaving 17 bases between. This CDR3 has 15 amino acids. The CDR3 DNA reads TGTGCCAGCAGCCCCTTTGGGGCCCCGGGCTACGAGCAGTACTTC. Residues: CASSPFGAPGYEQYF.